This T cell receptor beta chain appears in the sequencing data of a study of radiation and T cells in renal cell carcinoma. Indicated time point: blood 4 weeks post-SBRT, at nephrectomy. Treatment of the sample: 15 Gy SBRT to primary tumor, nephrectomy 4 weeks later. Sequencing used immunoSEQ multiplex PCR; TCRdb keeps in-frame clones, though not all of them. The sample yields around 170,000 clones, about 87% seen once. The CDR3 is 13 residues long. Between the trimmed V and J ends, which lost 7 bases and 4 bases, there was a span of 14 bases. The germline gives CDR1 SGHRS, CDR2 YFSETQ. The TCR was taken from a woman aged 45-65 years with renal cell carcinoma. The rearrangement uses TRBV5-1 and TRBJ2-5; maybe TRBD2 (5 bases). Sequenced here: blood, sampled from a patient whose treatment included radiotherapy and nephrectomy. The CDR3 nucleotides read TGCGCCAGCCGTCGTTGGGAGAGAGAGACCCAGTACTTC. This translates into CASRRWERETQYF.